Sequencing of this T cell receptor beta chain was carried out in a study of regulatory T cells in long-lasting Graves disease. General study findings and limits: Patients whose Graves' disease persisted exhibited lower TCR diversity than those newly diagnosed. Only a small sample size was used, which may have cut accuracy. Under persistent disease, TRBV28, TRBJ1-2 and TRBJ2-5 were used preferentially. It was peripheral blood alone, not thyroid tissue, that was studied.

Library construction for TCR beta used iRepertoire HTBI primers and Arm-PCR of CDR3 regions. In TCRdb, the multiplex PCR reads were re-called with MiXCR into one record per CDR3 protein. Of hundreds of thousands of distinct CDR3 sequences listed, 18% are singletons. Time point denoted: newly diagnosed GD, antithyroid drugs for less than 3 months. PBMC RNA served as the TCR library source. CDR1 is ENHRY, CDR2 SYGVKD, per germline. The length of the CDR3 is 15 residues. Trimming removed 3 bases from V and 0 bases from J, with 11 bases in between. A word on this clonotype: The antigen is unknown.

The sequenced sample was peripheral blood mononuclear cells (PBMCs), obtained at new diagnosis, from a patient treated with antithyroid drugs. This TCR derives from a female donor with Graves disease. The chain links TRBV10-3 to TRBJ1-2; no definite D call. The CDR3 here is CAISDAVSANYGYTF. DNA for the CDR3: TGTGCCATCAGTGATGCGGTTTCCGCTAACTATGGCTACACCTTC.